This is a list of T cell receptor beta chains from one sample in a study of a mutant IDH1 vaccine in newly diagnosed glioma. The data were produced by immunoSEQ multiplex PCR, yet TCRdb's version contains in-frame clones alone and is incomplete. The sample carries fewer than 40,000 clones, 75% to 80% recorded once. No antigen has been identified for these receptors. Sequences were derived from PBMCs, sampled from a glioma patient whose treatment included an IDH1 peptide vaccine. The receptors were gathered from a man aged 40-55 years with glioma. The CDR3 runs from the conserved cysteine through the conserved F or W. Each record gives: V gene, D gene, J gene, clone size, CDR3 DNA, CDR3 protein. A D gene is named only where the DNA matches it firmly. Clone size appears in some rows only: once, few, many, or a class for an expanded clone.

TRBV6-1	TRBD1	TRBJ2-2	.	TGTGCCAGCAGAGGGACAGGCGTCAACACCGGGGAGCTGTTTTTT	CASRGTGVNTGELFF
TRBV19	.	TRBJ1-1	.	TGTGCCAGTAGCCGAGGGCCTTCAAGTACTGAAGCTTTCTTT	CASSRGPSSTEAFF
TRBV7-9	.	TRBJ2-2	.	TGTGCCAGCAGCTTAGTCAGGGGCAACACCGGGGAGCTGTTTTTT	CASSLVRGNTGELFF
TRBV10-2	.	TRBJ2-1	.	TGCGCCAGCAGGGACAGTGCCCGGGACAATGAGCAGTTCTTC	CASRDSARDNEQFF
TRBV7-9	TRBD1	TRBJ1-1	.	TGTGCCAGCAGCGGACAGGGGGGGAACACTGAAGCTTTCTTT	CASSGQGGNTEAFF
TRBV2	.	TRBJ1-6	.	TGTGCCAGCTCCCCCGGCTCGTATAATTCACCCCTCCACTTT	CASSPGSYNSPLHF
TRBV29-1	.	TRBJ1-2	.	TGCAGCGTTGAGCGGTCGCGGGGCTATGGCTACACCTTC	CSVERSRGYGYTF
TRBV5-1	.	TRBJ2-3	.	TGCGCCAGCAGCCTGACGGGACCCCACTACGCAGATACGCAGTATTTT	CASSLTGPHYADTQYF
TRBV28	.	TRBJ1-5	once	TGTGCCAGCAGTCCAGGGACGGGGGTTAGGAATCAGCCCCAGCATTTT	CASSPGTGVRNQPQHF
TRBV5-1	.	TRBJ2-7	.	TGCGCCAGCAGCTCTTGGACCGATACCTACGAGCAGTACTTC	CASSSWTDTYEQYF
TRBV13	TRBD1	TRBJ1-5	few	TGTGCCAGGGGACAGGGGATCTCTGGCAATCAGCCCCAGCATTTT	CARGQGISGNQPQHF
TRBV7-2	TRBD2	TRBJ2-3	.	TGTGCCAGCAGCTTAGCCGGGACTAGCGTCACAGATACGCAGTATTTT	CASSLAGTSVTDTQYF
TRBV2	.	TRBJ2-5	.	TGTGCCAGCACCGTTGGGGGAAGGGAGACCCAGTACTTC	CASTVGGRETQYF